The sequence of this TCR beta chain was determined in a study of shared clonotypes between healthy human individuals. Overall study findings and caveats: A generally larger estimated richness was seen in naive subsets than in memory subsets. The expectation was that sequencing depth would affect clonotype sharing among donors. Clonotypes that were shared across a few donors made up about 5.1% of naive CD4 clonotypes.

Comment on this clone: As yet, its antigen is unknown.

The CDR3 runs 19 residues. Germline CDR1 is SGHTA and CDR2 is FQGNSA. V was shortened by 5 bases and J by 0 bases, with 20 bases between the two germline ends. Every immunoSEQ plate was one replicate of a subset's evenly spread DNA. Profiled with immunoSEQ multiplex PCR; TCRdb holds only in-frame clones, not every one. Among roughly 2.6 million clones listed, 90% to 95% were seen once. The rearrangement joins TRBV7-2 to TRBJ2-6; D remains ambiguous. Sequenced material: naive CD4+ T cells sorted from blood. Subset described: CD45RA+ positively selected. This clonotype was obtained from a man in his late teens or twenties in good health. The CDR3 nucleotides read TGTGCCAGCAGCCTAAACAGACCCCTAAGGAGCTCTGGGGCCAACGTCCTGACTTTC. Its translation is CASSLNRPLRSSGANVLTF.